Presented here are 5 T cell receptor beta chains from one specimen sequenced in a study of shared clonotypes between healthy human individuals. Profiled with immunoSEQ multiplex PCR; TCRdb holds only in-frame clones, not every one. The table includes about 2 million clones, approximately 94% detected once. CD45RO negativity and positive selection for CCR7 defined naive CD8 cells, a population that excluded terminally differentiated effector memory CD45RA+ cells. Material for sequencing was naive CD8+ T cells sorted from blood. Receptors originate from a man aged 18 to 29 in good health.

CDR3 loop: CASSLLRTDTQYF. CDR3 DNA: TGTGCCAGCAGTTTGTTAAGAACAGATACGCAGTATTTT. The chain has TRBV6-6 and TRBJ2-3; the D is unclear. V was cut by 4 bases and J by 3 bases, with 8 bases left in between. Germline V CDR1 and CDR2: MNHNY, SVGAGI (reference sequence). This CDR3 has 13 amino acids.

The chain employs TRBV27 and TRBJ2-3; TRBD1 matches 7 bases. V gave up 6 bases and J gave up 4 bases; unmatched junction bases: 13. Germline V lookup: CDR1 MNHEY, CDR2 SMNVEV (reference sequence). The CDR3 runs 16 residues. CDR3 DNA sequence: TGTGCCAGCAGGACCCGGCTAGACAGGGACCCAGATACGCAGTATTTT. Translating gives CASRTRLDRDPDTQYF.

The J gene is TRBJ1-2, the V gene TRBV6-5, with D possibly TRBD1 on 5 matching bases. Trimming shortened V by 4 bases and J by 4 bases, and 10 bases separated the two germline ends. CDR3 length: 13 residues. Germline values: CDR1 MNHEY, CDR2 SVGAGI. DNA for the CDR3: TGTGCCAGCAGTTTCCCGGGGGGCTATGGCTACACCTTC. This encodes CASSFPGGYGYTF.

This chain connects TRBV27 to TRBJ2-6, with 10 bases matching TRBD1. Germline lookup yields CDR1 MNHEY and CDR2 SMNVEV (reference sequence). The CDR3 runs to 17 residues. Trimming removed 0 bases from V and 3 bases from J; junction bases left unmatched: 2. The chain's CDR3 is CASSLSTGGGGANVLTF. In DNA form, the CDR3 reads TGTGCCAGCAGTTTATCGACAGGGGGCGGTGGGGCCAACGTCCTGACTTTC.

The gene calls are TRBV5-6 and TRBJ2-5; TRBD1 might be the D (5 bases). The CDR3 loop spans 17 amino acids. Germline V gives CDR1 SGHDT, CDR2 YYEEEE. The V and J ends lost 2 bases and 0 bases respectively, with 17 bases between them. This CDR3 is CASSLLADIQYQETQYF. The CDR3 DNA reads as TGTGCCAGCAGCTTACTCGCGGACATTCAGTACCAAGAGACCCAGTACTTC.